This TCR beta chain is from a study of cytomegalovirus exposure and HLA in healthy donors. PCR used 60 Vbeta primers and 13 Jbeta primers. Assay: immunoSEQ multiplex PCR; the TCRdb copy retains only in-frame clones and omits some. The sample contains some 190,000 clones, over 60% of which appear only once. Comment on this clone: Other DNA sequences in this sample translate to the same CDR3.

Sequencing was carried out using PBMCs. The clonotype was recovered from a woman aged 30 to 39 in good health and CMV-seropositive.

CDR3 in amino acids: CASSRTDTQYF. In DNA, the CDR3 is TGTGCCAGTAGTCGGACAGATACGCAGTATTTT. The V gene is TRBV19, the J gene TRBJ2-3; D is uncertain. The length of the CDR3 is 11 residues. V was clipped by 5 bases and J by 3 bases, with 3 bases between them. CDR1 is LNHDA, CDR2 SQIVND, per germline (reference sequence).